The clone carrying this TCR beta chain was detected many times. Its target is unknown. This sample is part of a study of read filtering for tumor transcriptome and immune sequencing. Study background: Transcriptome libraries were built from DNase-treated RNA.

Germline CDR1 is LGHDT and CDR2 is YNNKEL (reference sequence). The CDR3 consists of 13 residues. V was cut by 1 base and J by 7 bases, with 11 bases left in between. The library was built from roughly 400 ng RNA with molecular barcoded adaptors for alpha/delta and beta/gamma chains. TCRdb passed the reads through MiXCR, listing each CDR3 protein once. The sample has over 50,000 distinct CDR3 sequences, roughly 19% seen once; the top ten hold approximately 11%. Whole-study findings and limits: IR-seq captured clonotypes deeper and more reliably than RNA-seq.

Bone marrow was sampled from every patient at the time of active disease. The sequence derives from a donor at least 40 years old with multiple myeloma. The chain employs TRBV3-1 and TRBJ2-7; the D gene is possibly TRBD1 (5 bases). Sequencing was performed on a population of CD138-negative cells sorted from bone marrow. The CDR3 nucleotides read TGTGCCAGCAGCCAAGTCAGGGATGGGGAGCAGTACTTC. Residues: CASSQVRDGEQYF.